The T cell receptor beta chain under discussion was sequenced for a study of T cells in Graves' hyperthyroidism and ophthalmopathy. Study summary: Blood from the periphery was taken at initial diagnosis, before any treatment. Study-wide points: Most thyroid clonotypes expanded above 0.001 appeared in blood too.

Germline CDR1 SGHNT, CDR2 YENEEA. This CDR3 is 18 amino acids long. V lost 2 bases, J lost 8 bases, and 17 bases stayed unmatched. Using RNA transcripts as the source, TCR beta CDR3 regions were amplified. With the HTBI primer set, the TCR CDR3 went through a first round of RT-PCR. TCRdb called the multiplex PCR reads again in MiXCR, with one record for every CDR3 protein. The table has approximately 370,000 distinct CDR3 sequences, 17% seen once. Concerning this clonotype: Its antigen is still unknown.

The study enrolled patients aged 18 to 65 with newly diagnosed hyperthyroidism of under 2 months' duration. Lactation, pregnancy, other autoimmune disease or uncontrolled infection excluded patients. Sequenced: blood. The chain couples TRBV11-3 to TRBJ2-1; 8 nucleotides line up with TRBD2. The TCR was taken from a woman aged 30 to 39 with Graves' hyperthyroidism that later progressed to Graves' ophthalmopathy. CDR3 region: CASSLFFSTSEEPHEQFF. The CDR3 region has the DNA TGTGCCAGCAGCTTATTTTTTTCGACTAGCGAAGAGCCCCATGAGCAGTTCTTC.